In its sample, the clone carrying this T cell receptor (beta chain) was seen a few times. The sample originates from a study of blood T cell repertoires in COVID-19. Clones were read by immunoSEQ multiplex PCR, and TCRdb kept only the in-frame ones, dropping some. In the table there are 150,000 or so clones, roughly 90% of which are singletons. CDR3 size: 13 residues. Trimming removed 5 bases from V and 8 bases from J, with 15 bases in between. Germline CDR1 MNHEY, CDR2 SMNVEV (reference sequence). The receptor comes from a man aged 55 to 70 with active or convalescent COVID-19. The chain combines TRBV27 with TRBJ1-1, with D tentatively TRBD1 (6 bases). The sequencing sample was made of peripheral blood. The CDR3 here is CASSHDRTAEAFF. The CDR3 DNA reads TGTGCCAGCAGTCATGACAGGACAGCGGAAGCTTTCTTT.